The 29 T cell receptor beta chains below all came from one sample that was sequenced in a study of blood T cells in healthy people across ages. A second PCR of roughly 6 to 12 cycles used a sample-barcoded 5' primer and a J-beta primer mix. One entry per CDR3 protein, called by TCRdb with MiXCR from the 5' RACE reads. The sample lists 1.5 million to 2 million distinct CDR3 sequences; about two fifths were seen once. Sequencing was performed on blood. These receptors were collected from a human donor in good health.

The chain links TRBV4-1 to TRBJ2-7; no definite D call. V was clipped by 2 bases and J by 5 bases, with 16 bases between them. The germline CDR1 and CDR2 sequences are MGHRA and YSYEKL. This CDR3 contains 15 residues. The CDR3 is CASSQSFRTGHEQYF. CDR3 nucleotide sequence: TGCGCCAGCAGCCAATCGTTCCGTACCGGCCACGAGCAGTACTTC.

This clonotype appeared a few times. Relative to the germline gene, one junction end is altered; a read error may explain this. The chain combines TRBV7-7 with TRBJ2-5, with 9 bases that match TRBD1. The CDR3 length is 15 residues. Germline assignment: CDR1 SSHAT and CDR2 FNYEAQ (reference sequence). The CDR3 coding sequence is TGTGCTAGCAGCCAAGGACAGGGGTCGAAGGAGACCCAGTACTTC. Its protein is CASSQGQGSKETQYF.

There are a few counts of this clonotype. This rearrangement joins TRBV6-5 to TRBJ2-4; 14 nucleotides align to TRBD2. Germline V gene data show CDR1 as MNHEY and CDR2 as SVGAGI. Trimming took 5 bases from V and 4 from J; bases not matched to a gene: 1. This CDR3 comprises 15 residues. The DNA for the CDR3 is TGTGCCAGCAGTCGGACTAGCGGGGGGAAAAACATTCAGTACTTC. This translates into CASSRTSGGKNIQYF.

A few counts support this clonotype. The chain links TRBV2 to TRBJ2-1; D may be TRBD1 (6 bases). The CDR3 length is 15 residues. Germline loops: CDR1 SNHLY, CDR2 FYNNEI. V shed 6 bases and J shed 2 bases, with 14 bases lying between them. CDR3 residues: CASRAGDIPYNEQFF. CDR3 DNA: TGTGCCAGCAGGGCAGGGGATATCCCCTACAATGAGCAGTTCTTC.

This chain joins TRBV28 and TRBJ2-3, with 9 bases that match TRBD1. The CDR3 length is 15 residues. The ends lost 6 bases at V and 5 bases at J; junction bases unmatched: 9. Per the germline V gene, CDR1 is MDHEN and CDR2 is SYDVKM. The CDR3 region has the DNA TGTGCCAGCAGCCCCACCGTGGACAGGGGAGATACGCAGTATTTT. Protein product: CASSPTVDRGDTQYF.

This clonotype was counted only a few times. This sequence joins TRBV28 and TRBJ2-3; D is uncertain. Germline CDR1 and CDR2: MDHEN and SYDVKM. The CDR3 runs 14 residues. Trimming removed 11 bases from V and 3 bases from J, with 18 bases in between. This chain's CDR3 is CAVPSGPYTDTQYF. CDR3 nucleotide sequence: TGTGCCGTGCCTAGTGGTCCTTATACAGATACGCAGTATTTT. The variable domain in full, with the rest retrieved from reference TRBV28 and TRBJ2-3, is DVKVTQSSRYLVKRTGEKVFLECVQDMDHENMFWYRQDPGLGLRLIYFSYDVKMKEKGDIPEGYSVSREKKERFSLILESASTNQTSMYLCAVPSGPYTDTQYFGPGTRLTVL.

CDR3 nucleotide sequence: TGTGCCAGCAGTTACTCGACGGGCTACCAGCATTTT. Encoded protein: CASSYSTGYQHF. The chain is built from TRBV3-1 and TRBJ1-5; D is uncertain. CDR3 size: 12 residues. Germline CDR1 is LGHDT and CDR2 is YNNKEL (reference sequence). V gave up 6 bases and J gave up 12 bases, with 15 bases separating them.

The chain combines TRBV20-1 with TRBJ2-3; TRBD1 might be the D (6 bases). CDR3 length: 16 residues. CDR1 is DFQATT and CDR2 is SNEGSKA in the germline V gene (reference sequence). V shed 3 bases and J shed 0 bases, with 16 bases lying between them. This chain's CDR3 is CSASSGTPTSTDTQYF. The CDR3 DNA follows: TGCAGTGCTAGTTCCGGGACACCGACTAGCACAGATACGCAGTATTTT.

This clonotype showed up just a few times. The rearrangement links TRBV4-1 to TRBJ1-4; TRBD1 matches at 7 bases. Germline values: CDR1 MGHRA, CDR2 YSYEKL. V was pared by 1 base and J by 8 bases, with 13 bases of the junction left unmatched. There are 17 residues in the CDR3. The CDR3 reads CASSQGSPDRAGEKLFF. Written as DNA, the CDR3 is TGCGCCAGCAGCCAAGGTTCGCCCGACAGGGCCGGGGAAAAACTGTTTTTT.

This clonotype has only a few counts. The V and J genes are TRBV7-2 and TRBJ2-7; either TRBD1 or TRBD2 may fit D (6 bases each). The ends were cut back, 5 bases at V and 7 bases at J, with 21 bases in the middle. Germline values: CDR1 SGHTA, CDR2 FQGNSA. The CDR3 runs to 15 residues. CDR3 sequence reads: CASSLRGDTALEQYF. The CDR3 DNA reads TGTGCCAGCAGCCTAAGGGGGGATACAGCGCTGGAGCAGTACTTC.

V usage is TRBV24-1 and J usage is TRBJ2-1, with unresolved D. Judging by the DNA end, TRBJ2-7 fits better; the J call may be wrong. The germline gives CDR1 KGHDR, CDR2 SFDVKD. CDR3 size: 14 residues. The CDR3 DNA reads as TGTGCCACCAGTGATCCACGATGGAGCAATGAGCAGTACTTC. Encoded protein: CATSDPRWSNEQYF.

This clonotype has just a few counts. Given a much more abundant clone one base away, this may be a read error. This rearrangement joins TRBV20-1 to TRBJ2-7; D may correspond to TRBD1 or TRBD2 (5 bases each). The CDR3 length is 15 residues. Germline CDR1 reads DFQATT; CDR2 reads SNEGSKA (reference sequence). The V gene lost 1 base and the J gene lost 3 bases, with 16 bases spanning the gap. The CDR3 DNA sequence: TGCAGTGCTAGAGGCACGGGGCCCACACTCTACGAGCAGTACTTC. It specifies CSARGTGPTLYEQYF.

The rearrangement uses TRBV5-1 and TRBJ2-7; maybe TRBD1 (6 bases). V dropped 5 bases and J dropped 1 base, with 13 bases sitting between them. Germline V lookup: CDR1 SGHRS, CDR2 YFSETQ. The CDR3 extends over 14 amino acids. The CDR3 coding sequence is TGCGCCAGCAGTGGAGGACAGTCATCCTACGAGCAGTACTTC. Protein product: CASSGGQSSYEQYF.

This clonotype was detected a few times. The chain links TRBV27 to TRBJ1-2; no definite D call. V shed 6 bases and J shed 7 bases, with 12 bases lying between them. The CDR3 is 12 residues long. Germline V gene sequence: CDR1 MNHEY, CDR2 SMNVEV (reference sequence). CDR3: CASRSAGFGYTF. CDR3 DNA sequence: TGTGCCAGCAGGAGCGCGGGGTTTGGCTACACCTTC.

This chain uses TRBV29-1 with TRBJ2-5; D tentatively reads TRBD1 or TRBD2 (5 bases each). The closer fit of TRBJ2-7 to the DNA end suggests the J call may be wrong. The CDR3 has 13 amino acids. Germline V gene lookup returns CDR1 SQVTM and CDR2 ANQGSEA. The CDR3 is CSVGQEEGYEQYF. The CDR3 DNA follows: TGCAGCGTGGGGCAGGAGGAAGGGTACGAGCAGTACTTC.

This chain links TRBV3-1 with TRBJ1-2; a possible D gene is TRBD1 (5 bases). The CDR3 is 14 amino acids. Germline V gene sequence: CDR1 LGHDT, CDR2 YNNKEL (reference sequence). Between the trimmed V and J ends, which lost 0 bases and 7 bases, there was a span of 12 bases. The CDR3 sequence: CASSQEGRPAGYTF. The CDR3 nucleotides read TGTGCCAGCAGCCAAGAGGGGCGGCCGGCTGGCTACACCTTC.

The chain combines TRBV5-1 with TRBJ2-7; 7 nucleotides align to TRBD1. Germline loops: CDR1 SGHRS, CDR2 YFSETQ. CDR3 length: 14 residues. The V and J ends lost 4 bases and 2 bases, in that order; junction bases with no gene match: 6. The CDR3 nucleotides read TGCGCCAGCAGCGACAGGGCTAATCCCTACGAGCAGTACTTC. This codes for CASSDRANPYEQYF.

The chain is built from TRBV6-2 or TRBV6-3 and TRBJ2-7, with D tentatively TRBD1 or TRBD2 (5 bases each). CDR1 is MNHEY, CDR2 SVGEGT, per germline. The ends were cut back, 5 bases at V and 5 bases at J, with 19 bases in the middle. The CDR3 has 15 residues. CDR3 bases: TGTGCCAGCAGTCGCTCCGGGACCGGGATTCACGAGCAGTACTTC. This gives the protein CASSRSGTGIHEQYF.

V is TRBV25-1 and J is TRBJ2-3; D remains unclear. V lost 5 bases and J lost 2, with 11 bases in between. The germline V gene has CDR1 MGHDK and CDR2 SYGVNS. CDR3 length: 14 residues. Here the CDR3 DNA reads TGTGCCAGCAGTATGCTACGGGTCACAGATACGCAGTATTTT. This gives the protein CASSMLRVTDTQYF.

The V gene is TRBV9, the J gene TRBJ1-5; unclear D gene. Germline CDR1 SGDLS, CDR2 YYNGEE. V was shortened by 7 bases and J by 6 bases, with 11 bases between the two germline ends. This CDR3 is 12 amino acids long. The CDR3 protein is CASSMGSQPQHF. The CDR3 DNA sequence: TGTGCCAGCTCCATGGGGTCTCAGCCCCAGCATTTT.

A few counts support this clonotype. V usage is TRBV12-3 or TRBV12-4 and J usage is TRBJ1-2; D is unresolved. The length of the CDR3 is 17 residues. The V gene lost 2 bases and the J gene lost 0 bases, with 16 bases spanning the gap. The CDR3 protein is CASSLRRRDKANYGYTF. Here the CDR3 DNA reads TGTGCCAGCAGTTTAAGAAGGAGGGATAAAGCTAACTATGGCTACACCTTC.

This clonotype has only a few counts. The chain uses TRBV7-9 and TRBJ2-3, with D perhaps matching TRBD2 (6 bases). V was clipped by 5 bases and J by 1 base, with 16 bases between them. Germline V gene lookup returns CDR1 SEHNR and CDR2 FQNEAQ (reference sequence). The CDR3 spans 16 residues. CDR3 coding DNA: TGTGCCAGCAGCCCGGGACTTCGAGCCCGCACAGATACGCAGTATTTT. Translated: CASSPGLRARTDTQYF. The full variable domain, rest sourced from reference TRBV7-9 and TRBJ2-3, is DTGVSQNPRHKITKRGQNVTFRCDPISEHNRLYWYRQTLGQGPEFLTYFQNEAQLEKSRLLSDRFSAERPKGSFSTLEIQRTEQGDSAMYLCASSPGLRARTDTQYFGPGTRLTVL.

The rearrangement uses TRBV12-3 or TRBV12-4 and TRBJ1-2, with a tentative D call TRBD1 (6 bases). The CDR3 has 12 amino acids. The V end was cut by 9 bases, the J end by 2 bases, with 10 bases between. Written as DNA, the CDR3 is TGTGCCAGTTTTGACAGGAACTATGGCTACACCTTC. It specifies CASFDRNYGYTF.

The V and J genes are TRBV6-1 and TRBJ2-4; 8 positions agree with TRBD2. Germline V gene lookup returns CDR1 MNHNS and CDR2 SASEGT. The CDR3 is made up of 19 amino acids. J gave up 0 bases and V 5 bases, and 15 bases lay outside the gene matches. CDR3 coding DNA: TGTGCCAGCAGTCCAGGAGACACTAGCGGCCTGTTAGCCAAAAACATTCAGTACTTC. This sequence encodes CASSPGDTSGLLAKNIQYF.

The gene calls are TRBV6-5 and TRBJ2-3, with 9 bases matching TRBD1. V lost 7 bases and J lost 3; bases outside the gene matches: 8. The CDR3 runs to 15 residues. Germline V gives CDR1 MNHEY, CDR2 SVGAGI. Here the CDR3 reads CASTRRTGATDTQYF. The CDR3 DNA follows: TGTGCCAGCACTAGGAGGACAGGGGCAACAGATACGCAGTATTTT.

V usage is TRBV4-2 and J usage is TRBJ1-1; no reliable D call. From germline, CDR1 is LGHNA and CDR2 YNFKEQ. V was trimmed by 4 bases and J by 1 base, leaving 16 bases between them. The CDR3 length is 16 residues. This CDR3 is CASSLGVAVRNTEAFF. The CDR3 DNA is TGTGCCAGCAGCCTTGGGGTCGCCGTACGGAACACTGAAGCTTTCTTT.

This clonotype was found a few times. The chain joins TRBV4-3 to TRBJ2-7, with 8 bases matching TRBD1. Per germline, CDR1 LGHNA and CDR2 YSLEER. The CDR3 sequence is 16 residues long. V lost 1 base, J lost 3 bases, and 8 bases stayed unmatched. DNA for the CDR3: TGCGCCAGCAGCCAAGCCCTTAAGGGACAGGACTACGAGCAGTACTTC. Its protein product is CASSQALKGQDYEQYF.

Turning to this clonotype: At one end, the junction sequence differs from germline, possibly due to a read error. The chain combines TRBV6-2 or TRBV6-3 with TRBJ2-5; D is unresolved. The CDR3 is 13 residues long. Looked up from germline, CDR1 is MNHEY and CDR2 is SVGEGT. The CDR3 spells CASTGRVQGTQYF. CDR3 DNA: TGTGCCAGCACCGGACGGGTTCAAGGGACCCAGTACTTC.

This clonotype was seen ten or more times. This chain connects TRBV2 to TRBJ2-7, with D unclear. The V end was cut by 6 bases, the J end by 0 bases, with 12 bases between. CDR3 length equals 14 residues. Germline values: CDR1 SNHLY, CDR2 FYNNEI. DNA of the CDR3: TGTGCCAGCAGAAAACAGTCCCTCTCCTACGAGCAGTACTTC. It yields the protein CASRKQSLSYEQYF. Full variable domain (rest looked up from reference TRBV2 and TRBJ2-7): EPEVTQTPSHQVTQMGQEVILRCVPISNHLYFYWYRQILGQKVEFLVSFYNNEISEKSEIFDDQFSVERPDGSNFTLKIRSTKLEDSAMYFCASRKQSLSYEQYFGPGTRLTVT.